One and the same sample provided the 26 T cell receptor beta chains below, sequenced in a study of immune heterogeneity within non-small cell lung tumors. The TCR beta CDR3 region underwent multiplex PCR amplification with 32 V and 13 J primers. TCRdb used MiXCR to reprocess the multiplex PCR reads, holding one entry per CDR3 protein. This sample has 8,500 to 13,000 distinct CDR3 sequences, with just under 30% found just once. For each sample, template was 600 ng of bulk tumor genomic DNA. Several biopsies were spaced far apart within each primary tumor and obtained as surgery took place. Patients with untreated, newly diagnosed non-small cell lung cancer underwent curative surgery. Sample: lung tumor tissue. The origin of the receptors is a woman in her 50s with non-small cell lung cancer.

This chain connects TRBV6-2 or TRBV6-3 to TRBJ1-1, with 8 bases aligning to TRBD1. The CDR3 is 12 residues long. V gave up 7 bases and J gave up 10 bases; unmatched junction bases: 8. Looked up from germline, CDR1 is MNHEY and CDR2 is SVGEGT. This CDR3 is CASTPDRARAFF. The CDR3 DNA is TGTGCCAGCACTCCGGACAGGGCGAGAGCTTTCTTT.

Relative to its sample, this clonotype is medium-sized (0.01 to 0.1%). V gene TRBV7-3 combines with J gene TRBJ2-2; D possibly corresponds to TRBD1 (6 bases). CDR3 size: 15 residues. V was clipped by 4 bases and J by 7 bases, with 16 bases between them. Germline-derived CDR1 and CDR2 are SGHTA and FQGTGA. CDR3 sequence: CASSSTPRGSGELFF. Written as DNA, the CDR3 is TGTGCCAGCAGCTCTACACCCAGGGGCAGCGGGGAGCTGTTTTTT.

The V gene is TRBV24-1, the J gene TRBJ2-1; possible D gene TRBD2, 7 bases. With 3 bases removed from V and 7 bases from J, the gap between germline ends came to 18 bases. Germline V gene lookup returns CDR1 KGHDR and CDR2 SFDVKD. This CDR3 region has 16 residues. CDR3 coding DNA: TGTGCCACCAGTGATGGGGGCGGGAGTCGGCATAATGAGCAGTTCTTC. Translation: CATSDGGGSRHNEQFF.

Within the sample, this clonotype is medium-sized (0.01 to 0.1%). This chain links TRBV7-2 with TRBJ2-3; 15 bases map to TRBD2. The CDR3 contains 18 residues. Germline CDR1 is SGHTA and CDR2 is FQGNSA. J lost 5 bases, V lost 1 base, and 7 bases had no gene match. CDR3 DNA sequence: TGTGCCAGCAGCTTAGGGACTAGCGGGAGGGCCAAGGGAGATACGCAGTATTTT. Amino acids: CASSLGTSGRAKGDTQYF.

This clonotype rates as medium-sized. The chain employs TRBV12-3 or TRBV12-4 and TRBJ2-7; the D is unclear. V lost 1 base, J lost 2 bases, and 6 bases lay in between. The CDR3 is 13 amino acids. The CDR3: CASSLGPPYEQYF. The CDR3 DNA reads as TGTGCCAGCAGTTTAGGCCCACCCTACGAGCAGTACTTC.

A note on this clonotype: Sequence at one end of the junction differs from germline and may be a read error. DNA for the CDR3: TGTGCCAGCAGCCAGTTGAACACCGGGGGGCTGTTTTTT. This codes for CASSQLNTGGLFF. The chain recombines TRBV16 with TRBJ2-2; TRBD2 is a possible D gene (6 bases). The CDR3 has 13 amino acids. CDR1 and CDR2 from the germline V gene are KGHSY and FQNENV.

Ten or more counts support this clonotype. The V call is TRBV30, the J call TRBJ2-5, with 8 bases aligning to TRBD2. Per the germline V gene, CDR1 is GTSNPN and CDR2 is SVGIG (reference sequence). The CDR3 has 16 amino acids. V lost 0 bases, J lost 2 bases, and 8 bases stayed unmatched. For the CDR3, the DNA is TGTGCCTGGAGTGTACTTGGCGGGGGGCTACAAGAGACCCAGTACTTC. Its protein is CAWSVLGGGLQETQYF. The complete variable domain, with remaining parts taken from reference TRBV30 and TRBJ2-5, reads SQTIHQWPATLVQPVGSPLSLECTVEGTSNPNLYWYRQAAGRGLQLLFYSVGIGQISSEVPQNLSASRPQDRQFILSSKKLLLSDSGFYLCAWSVLGGGLQETQYFGPGTRLLVL.

The chain is built from TRBV2 and TRBJ2-7; D is perhaps TRBD1 or TRBD2 (5 bases each). V dropped 7 bases and J dropped 9 bases, with 22 bases sitting between them. CDR1 is SNHLY, CDR2 FYNNEI, per germline. This CDR3 is built from 14 residues. As DNA, the CDR3 is TGTGCCAGCACCCGTGGGACGTCGTACCCGGGGCAGTACTTC. Translating gives CASTRGTSYPGQYF.

The chain joins TRBV2 to TRBJ2-7, with 8 nucleotides matching TRBD1. The V gene's germline CDR1 is SNHLY and CDR2 FYNNEI. The CDR3 runs to 12 residues. V shed 6 bases, J shed 3 bases, and the junction held 1 base outside the gene matches. CDR3 protein: CASSDRGYEQYF. The CDR3 DNA follows: TGTGCCAGCAGCGACAGGGGCTACGAGCAGTACTTC.

In nucleotides, the CDR3 is TGTGCCAGCAGCTGGGGACGGAGGAGGATGAATGAGCAGTTCTTC. It translates to CASSWGRRRMNEQFF. V gene TRBV11-3 combines with J gene TRBJ2-1; D may correspond to TRBD1 or TRBD2 (5 bases each). The CDR3 extends over 15 amino acids. V was trimmed by 4 bases and J by 7 bases, leaving 17 bases between them. Germline V gene data show CDR1 as SGHNT and CDR2 as YENEEA.

On this clonotype: A much larger clone lies one base from this, so it may be a read error. The chain recombines TRBV30 with TRBJ1-2; weak D call: TRBD1 (5 bases). CDR3 length: 15 amino acids. V lost 3 bases and J lost 3, with 17 bases in between. The germline gives CDR1 GTSNPN, CDR2 SVGIG (reference sequence). Here the CDR3 reads CAWSRRGSQDYGYTF. CDR3 coding DNA: TGTGCCTGGAGCAGAAGAGGGTCACAGGACTATGGCTACACCTTC.

This clonotype was counted ten times or more. The rearrangement links TRBV6-1 to TRBJ2-7, with a tentative D call TRBD1 (6 bases). This CDR3 has 16 amino acids. Germline V gene lookup returns CDR1 MNHNS and CDR2 SASEGT. The ends were cut back, 6 bases at V and 3 bases at J, with 21 bases in the middle. CDR3 protein: CASRTHTLRGSYEQYF. The CDR3 DNA is TGTGCCAGCAGAACACACACCCTCAGGGGTAGCTACGAGCAGTACTTC.

In this sample, this clonotype is medium-sized. The chain recombines TRBV27 with TRBJ1-6; D uncertain. CDR1 and CDR2 from the germline V gene are MNHEY and SMNVEV (reference sequence). The CDR3 sequence is 15 residues long. V dropped 6 bases and J dropped 7 bases, with 16 bases sitting between them. CDR3 nucleotides: TGTGCCAGCAGGCGGTTGGACGGAAGGAATTCACCCCTCCACTTT. Its translation: CASRRLDGRNSPLHF.

This clonotype was observed many times. The chain joins TRBV7-9 to TRBJ1-2, with D unclear. There are 13 residues in the CDR3. CDR1 SEHNR and CDR2 FQNEAQ come from the germline V gene (reference sequence). Trimming stripped 1 base from V and 5 bases from J, with 8 bases between. CDR3 sequence reads: CASSLGSRYGYTF. The CDR3 DNA is TGTGCCAGCAGCTTAGGGTCGCGTTATGGCTACACCTTC.

This clonotype was seen a handful of times. V is TRBV19 and J is TRBJ2-5; possibly TRBD1 for D (5 bases). Germline lookup yields CDR1 LNHDA and CDR2 SQIVND (reference sequence). This CDR3 has 13 amino acids. V was clipped by 5 bases and J by 0 bases, with 7 bases between them. The CDR3 bases are TGTGCCAGTAGTGGACAAAACCAAGAGACCCAGTACTTC. It codes for CASSGQNQETQYF.

Remarks on this clonotype: Given a much more abundant clone one base away, this may be a read error. The chain employs TRBV7-9 and TRBJ1-5; D is ambiguous. CDR1 is SEHNR, CDR2 FQNEAQ, per germline (reference sequence). The V end lost 0 bases, the J end lost 8 bases, and 11 bases lay between the germline ends. The CDR3 runs to 14 residues. The CDR3: CASSLANSSEPQHF. The CDR3 region has the DNA TGTGCCAGCAGCTTAGCGAATTCGAGTGAGCCCCAGCATTTT.

The chain is built from TRBV7-9 and TRBJ2-1; no definite D call. The V gene lost 4 bases and the J gene lost 7 bases, with 5 bases spanning the gap. Looked up from germline, CDR1 is SEHNR and CDR2 is FQNEAQ (reference sequence). The CDR3 length is 11 residues. The CDR3 DNA reads TGTGCCAGCAGCTCATTTAATGAGCAGTTCTTC. Encoded protein: CASSSFNEQFF.

The CDR3 loop reads CASSEFRTGSKNEQYF. In DNA, the CDR3 is TGCGCCAGCAGTGAGTTTAGGACAGGGTCTAAGAACGAGCAGTACTTC. The genes are TRBV10-1 and TRBJ2-7; 8 bases are shared with TRBD1. V lost 1 base to trimming and J lost 5 bases; unmatched junction nucleotides: 10. The CDR3 loop spans 16 amino acids. Germline lookup yields CDR1 WNHNN and CDR2 SYGVQD (reference sequence).

This clonotype has at least ten counts. The rearrangement links TRBV30 to TRBJ2-7; the match to TRBD1 covers 10 bases. Germline V CDR1 and CDR2: GTSNPN, SVGIG (reference sequence). This CDR3 contains 13 residues. The V gene end was trimmed by 3 bases and the J gene end by 3 bases; junction bases not matched to a gene: 2. The CDR3 nucleotides read TGTGCCTGGAGGGGGACAGGGGACTACGAGCAGTACTTC. Its translation: CAWRGTGDYEQYF.

This clonotype was observed at least ten times. V usage is TRBV5-1 and J usage is TRBJ2-7; D is perhaps TRBD2 (5 bases). This CDR3 comprises 16 residues. Germline assignment: CDR1 SGHRS and CDR2 YFSETQ. V was clipped by 0 bases and J by 5 bases, with 18 bases between them. The CDR3 loop reads CASSLEQSRRSDEQYF. The CDR3 DNA follows: TGCGCCAGCAGCTTGGAACAGAGCAGACGTAGCGACGAGCAGTACTTC. The full variable domain, its missing parts supplied by reference TRBV5-1 and TRBJ2-7, is KAGVTQTPRYLIKTRGQQVTLSCSPISGHRSVSWYQQTPGQGLQFLFEYFSETQRNKGNFPGRFSGRQFSNSRSEMNVSTLELGDSALYLCASSLEQSRRSDEQYFGPGTRLTVT.

Many counts were recorded for this clonotype. V and J are TRBV4-1 and TRBJ2-3; the match to TRBD2 covers 15 bases. With V trimmed by 3 bases and J by 5 bases, 0 bases remained unmatched. Germline lookup yields CDR1 MGHRA and CDR2 YSYEKL. The CDR3 is made up of 15 amino acids. In DNA, the CDR3 is TGCGCCAGCAGCCAGGGACTAGCGGGAGGAGATACGCAGTATTTT. As protein: CASSQGLAGGDTQYF.

CDR3 sequence reads: CASSHRTSRGSSSYEQYF. The DNA of the CDR3 is TGTGCCAGCAGTCACAGGACTAGCAGGGGGTCGAGCTCCTACGAGCAGTACTTC. The rearrangement uses TRBV6-5 and TRBJ2-7, with TRBD2 as a possible D gene (8 bases). Trimming left V 5 bases short and J 0 bases short, with 23 bases between. Germline CDR1 is MNHEY and CDR2 is SVGAGI. CDR3 length: 18 amino acids.

This clonotype was detected many times. The gene calls are TRBV30 and TRBJ2-5; the match to TRBD2 covers 9 bases. The CDR3 runs to 16 residues. In germline, CDR1 is GTSNPN, CDR2 SVGIG (reference sequence). Trimming at V came to 3 bases and at J to 0 bases, leaving 8 bases not matched to a gene. This CDR3 is CAWSPRAGGNQETQYF. CDR3 DNA: TGTGCCTGGAGCCCTAGGGCGGGGGGGAACCAAGAGACCCAGTACTTC.

By sample share, this clonotype is medium-sized. J is TRBJ2-6 and V is TRBV6-6; D not certain. Germline assignment: CDR1 MNHNY and CDR2 SVGAGI (reference sequence). V lost 0 bases to trimming and J lost 4 bases, with 4 bases between them. This CDR3 contains 14 residues. CDR3: CASSYSIGANVLTF. The CDR3 bases are TGTGCCAGCAGTTACTCGATCGGGGCCAACGTCCTGACTTTC.

V and J are TRBV12-3 or TRBV12-4 and TRBJ2-3, with D unclear. The CDR3 has 15 residues. The V end lost 5 bases, the J end lost 2 bases, and 14 bases lay between the germline ends. DNA for the CDR3: TGTGCCAGCAGTCGCCCCGAGTTGGACACAGATACGCAGTATTTT. It codes for CASSRPELDTDTQYF.

The sample holds many counts of this clonotype. The chain carries TRBV20-1 and TRBJ2-7; 8 nucleotides match TRBD1. The V segment lost 3 bases and the J segment 5 bases; nucleotides outside the gene matches: 15. Germline-derived CDR1 and CDR2 are DFQATT and SNEGSKA (reference sequence). The CDR3 runs to 16 residues. The CDR3: CSARKRGTGAQDEQYF. CDR3 coding DNA: TGCAGTGCTAGGAAAAGAGGGACAGGAGCGCAGGACGAGCAGTACTTC.